This is a list of T cell receptor beta chains from one sample in a study of CD8+ T cells in alopecia areata. Sequenced by immunoSEQ multiplex PCR; TCRdb stores in-frame clones only, minus some. The sample comprises 95,000 to 120,000 clones, around 54% of which are singletons, and 3% to 4% rests with the top ten. The sample here was CD4+ T cells sorted from blood, taken at week 24, from a patient treated with tofacitinib. The receptors come from a human donor with alopecia areata. CDR3s include the opening cysteine and the closing phenylalanine or tryptophan. D genes are given only for firm matches. Size values are once, few and many counts, or a class for expanded clones, and some rows have none.

j_call clone_size v_call d_call cdr3_nt cdr3_aa
TRBJ1-4 - TRBV9 - TGTGCCAGCAGCGTAGGAGGGGCCATGGATGAAAAACTGTTTTTT CASSVGGAMDEKLFF
TRBJ2-5 - TRBV29-1 - TGCAGCGTTGCTCAGCAAGAGACCCAGTACTTC CSVAQQETQYF
TRBJ1-2 - TRBV29-1 - TGCAGCGTTATTACAGGGCCAGGCTATGGCTACACCTTC CSVITGPGYGYTF
TRBJ1-3 - TRBV30 - TGTGCCTGGACGCACCTACACTCTGGAAACACCATATATTTT CAWTHLHSGNTIYF
TRBJ1-1 once TRBV7-9 - TGTGCCAGCAGCTTACAGGAGAACACTGAAGCTTTCTTT CASSLQENTEAFF
TRBJ1-2 - TRBV23-1 - TGCGCCAGCAGTCAACTTCCAACAGGGAGGGACTATGGCTACACCTTC CASSQLPTGRDYGYTF
TRBJ2-5 - TRBV15 TRBD2 TGTGCCACCAGGGGCCCGGGACTAGTGGGGGAGACCCAGTACTTC CATRGPGLVGETQYF
TRBJ1-2 - TRBV5-1 - TGCGCCAGCAGCAGGGACGGATTAACCTCTAACTATGGCTACACCTTC CASSRDGLTSNYGYTF
TRBJ2-7 few TRBV5-4 TRBD1 TGTGCCAGCAGCTTGACAGGGGGCTACGAGCAGTACTTC CASSLTGGYEQYF
TRBJ2-5 - TRBV5-4 TRBD2 TGTGCCAGCAGCGTAGGACTAGCAGCGTACCAAGAGACCCAGTACTTC CASSVGLAAYQETQYF
TRBJ2-5 - TRBV2 - TGTGCCAGCAGTGAAGTAGTGCCCCAGTACTTC CASSEVVPQYF
TRBJ1-5 - TRBV18 - TGTGCCAGCTCACCAAACAATCATCAGCCCCAGCATTTT CASSPNNHQPQHF